The 13 T cell receptor beta chains reported below all come from one sample, sequenced in a study of Graves' ophthalmopathy and Graves' hyperthyroidism. Amplification of the TCR beta CDR3 regions used RNA transcripts (as template). After a first-round RT-PCR with HTBI primers, a second-round multiplex PCR was run. Via MiXCR, TCRdb re-called the multiplex PCR reads, giving one row per CDR3 protein. The repertoire includes 150,000 to 200,000 distinct CDR3 sequences, approximately 40% of them detected once, and nearly 9% sits in the top ten. The sample comprised peripheral blood. These receptor sequences come from a man aged 25 to 40 with Graves' ophthalmopathy.

This clonotype has ten or more counts. The chain links TRBV29-1 to TRBJ2-2, with D perhaps matching TRBD2 (6 bases). The CDR3 sequence is 11 residues long. Trimming pared 7 bases from V and 4 bases from J, leaving 7 bases between. CDR1 is SQVTM and CDR2 is ANQGSEA in the germline V gene. The CDR3 reads CSAGVTGELFF. Here the CDR3 DNA reads TGCAGCGCGGGAGTCACCGGGGAGCTGTTTTTT.

This clonotype was picked up one time. The V gene is TRBV28, the J gene TRBJ1-1, with D possibly TRBD1 on 5 matching bases. Germline CDR1 MDHEN, CDR2 SYDVKM. CDR3 length: 14 amino acids. Trimming removed 7 bases from V and 0 bases from J, with 12 bases in between. The CDR3 here is CASTPRGLNTEAFF. The CDR3 coding sequence is TGTGCCAGCACCCCGCGGGGGTTGAACACTGAAGCTTTCTTT.

The rearrangement uses TRBV12-3 or TRBV12-4 and TRBJ1-1; D perhaps matches TRBD1 (6 bases). CDR3 size: 12 residues. Trimming removed 6 bases from V and 8 bases from J, with 13 bases in between. CDR3 bases: TGTGCCAGCAGCAGTGACAGGCAGGAAGCTTTCTTT. This gives the protein CASSSDRQEAFF.

The chain carries TRBV29-1 and TRBJ1-1; 8 bases agree with TRBD1. Unmatched junction bases numbered 6, after V lost 4 bases and J lost 2 bases. Germline CDR1 and CDR2: SQVTM and ANQGSEA. The length of the CDR3 is 14 residues. The CDR3 protein is CSVVDRGSNTEAFF. The CDR3 DNA is TGCAGCGTTGTAGACAGGGGTAGTAACACTGAAGCTTTCTTT. Based on the CDR3 plus reference TRBV29-1 and TRBJ1-1, the full variable domain is SAVISQKPSRDICQRGTSLTIQCQVDSQVTMMFWYRQQPGQSLTLIATANQGSEATYESGFVIDKFPISRPNLTFSTLTVSNMSPEDSSIYLCSVVDRGSNTEAFFGQGTRLTVV.

This clonotype was recorded at least ten times. The rearrangement uses TRBV7-2 and TRBJ2-7; 9 bases align to TRBD2. CDR3 length equals 15 residues. The germline V gene encodes CDR1 SGHTA and CDR2 FQGNSA. Trimming at V came to 0 bases and at J to 6 bases, leaving 6 bases not matched to a gene. CDR3 in amino acids: CASSLALGLASEQYF. DNA for the CDR3: TGTGCCAGCAGCTTAGCCCTGGGACTAGCTTCCGAGCAGTACTTC.

At least ten counts were recorded for this clonotype. The chain employs TRBV6-2 or TRBV6-3 and TRBJ2-7; 9 bases are shared with TRBD2. Germline CDR1 is MNHEY and CDR2 is SVGEGT. The CDR3 is 14 amino acids. Germline trimming cut 6 bases from V and 7 bases from J; bases unmatched to any gene: 10. DNA for the CDR3: TGTGCCAGCAGCCCCGTCAAAGCGGGAGGAGAGCAGTACTTC. This gives the protein CASSPVKAGGEQYF.

J is TRBJ2-5 and V is TRBV7-8, with TRBD2 matching over 12 bases. Germline-derived CDR1 and CDR2 are SGHVS and FQNEAQ. With 9 bases clipped from V and 2 bases from J, the junction kept 7 bases outside the gene matches. The CDR3 runs to 15 residues. The CDR3 sequence: CASRRLAGGQETQYF. The CDR3 DNA is TGTGCCAGTAGACGTCTAGCGGGAGGGCAAGAGACCCAGTACTTC. Supplemented by reference TRBV7-8 and TRBJ2-5, the full variable domain reads GAGVSQSPRYKVAKRGQDVALRCDPISGHVSLFWYQQALGQGPEFLTYFQNEAQLDKSGLPSDRFFAERPEGSVSTLKIQRTQQEDSAVYLCASRRLAGGQETQYFGPGTRLLVL.

The rearrangement joins TRBV7-4 to TRBJ2-7, with D tentatively TRBD2 (6 bases). The CDR3 covers 16 residues. V was clipped by 5 bases and J by 1 base, with 18 bases between them. Germline V gives CDR1 SGHVT, CDR2 SQSDAQ. The CDR3 region is CASSPLGGADSYEQYF. DNA of the CDR3: TGTGCCAGCAGCCCCCTGGGCGGGGCCGATTCCTACGAGCAGTACTTC.

The V and J genes are TRBV2 and TRBJ2-5; a possible D gene is TRBD2 (6 bases). Germline lookup yields CDR1 SNHLY and CDR2 FYNNEI. This CDR3 contains 15 residues. The V end lost 3 bases, the J end lost 14 bases, and 25 bases lay between the germline ends. Here the CDR3 reads CASSDFPGDGLNPYF. The DNA for the CDR3 is TGTGCCAGCAGTGATTTCCCGGGGGACGGGCTCAATCCTTACTTC.

This rearrangement joins TRBV6-2 or TRBV6-3 to TRBJ2-7; D may correspond to TRBD1 or TRBD2 (6 bases each). CDR3 length: 14 amino acids. Germline CDR1 is MNHEY and CDR2 is SVGEGT. With 8 bases removed from V and 4 bases from J, the gap between germline ends came to 18 bases. CDR3 sequence: CASENRAGLYEQYF. The CDR3 coding sequence is TGTGCCAGCGAGAACAGGGCGGGACTTTACGAGCAGTACTTC.

This chain connects TRBV18 to TRBJ1-6, with D possibly being TRBD1 (6 bases). The germline V and J ends were trimmed by 6 bases and 8 bases, with 11 bases remaining between them. From germline, CDR1 is KGHSH and CDR2 LQKENI. The CDR3 contains 13 residues. The CDR3: CASSTNRDSPLHF. CDR3 nucleotide sequence: TGTGCCAGCTCGACCAACAGGGATTCACCCCTCCACTTT.

Only one count was recorded for this clonotype. V and J are TRBV7-2 and TRBJ2-7, with a possible D match to TRBD1 (6 bases). The germline gives CDR1 SGHTA, CDR2 FQGNSA. V was cut by 5 bases and J by 7 bases, with 15 bases left in between. This CDR3 comprises 13 residues. In DNA form, the CDR3 reads TGTGCCAGCAGCAAGGAACAGGGTAGGGAGCAGTACTTC. This encodes CASSKEQGREQYF.

This clonotype was seen repeatedly, ten times or more. This chain uses TRBV6-5 with TRBJ2-5; TRBD2 is a possible D gene (6 bases). CDR1 is MNHEY and CDR2 is SVGAGI in the germline V gene. This CDR3 region has 13 residues. Trimming shortened V by 4 bases and J by 6 bases, and 12 bases separated the two germline ends. CDR3 bases: TGTGCCAGCAGTTGGGGGGAGGCAAAGACCCAGTACTTC. It encodes CASSWGEAKTQYF.